Listed below are T cell receptor beta chains from one sample, sequenced in a study of Tregs in tolerant kidney transplant recipients. Their antigens are not known. The table came from immunoSEQ multiplex PCR; TCRdb's copy has only in-frame clones and leaves some out. The table records some 11,000 clones, around 91% of them present only once. Sequenced material: Tregs from blood cultured with allogeneic cells, taken before the transplant. These receptor sequences come from a human patient who received a combined kidney and bone marrow transplant. CDR3s include the opening cysteine and the closing phenylalanine or tryptophan. Each record gives: V gene, clone size, J gene, D gene, CDR3 DNA, CDR3 protein. The D gene is left open where the match is weak. Not all rows give a size; the values are once, few, many and, for expanded clones, a class.

v_call: TRBV30
clone_size: -
j_call: TRBJ1-5
d_call: -
cdr3_nt: TGTGCCTGGAGTCCACCCGGGGGGGTAAGGGGGCCCCAGCATTTT
cdr3_aa: CAWSPPGGVRGPQHF

v_call: TRBV11-2
clone_size: -
j_call: TRBJ2-2
d_call: -
cdr3_nt: TGTGCCAGCAGCTACCATCGCCTGGCCGGGGAGCTGTTTTTT
cdr3_aa: CASSYHRLAGELFF

v_call: TRBV6-8
clone_size: -
j_call: TRBJ1-1
d_call: -
cdr3_nt: TGTGCCAGCGCCCGAGCAAACGAAGCTTTCTTT
cdr3_aa: CASARANEAFF

v_call: TRBV7-3
clone_size: -
j_call: TRBJ2-2
d_call: -
cdr3_nt: TGTGCCAGCAGCTTAAAAGGCGGGGAGCTGTTTTTT
cdr3_aa: CASSLKGGELFF

v_call: TRBV21-1
clone_size: -
j_call: TRBJ1-5
d_call: -
cdr3_nt: TGTGCCAGCAGCAAAGAGAATAAGGACAGACCTAATCAGCCCCAGCATTTT
cdr3_aa: CASSKENKDRPNQPQHF

v_call: TRBV7-2
clone_size: -
j_call: TRBJ2-5
d_call: -
cdr3_nt: TGTGCCAGCAGTAGAGACAGAAAAGAGACCCAGTACTTC
cdr3_aa: CASSRDRKETQYF

v_call: TRBV7-9
clone_size: -
j_call: TRBJ2-2
d_call: TRBD1
cdr3_nt: TGTGCCAGCAGCTTAGGTCGACAGGGCCCGAACACCGGGGAGCTGTTTTTT
cdr3_aa: CASSLGRQGPNTGELFF

v_call: TRBV9
clone_size: -
j_call: TRBJ2-2
d_call: -
cdr3_nt: TGTGCCAGCAGCGTAGGAAGCACCGGGGAGCTGTTTTTT
cdr3_aa: CASSVGSTGELFF

v_call: TRBV28
clone_size: -
j_call: TRBJ1-2
d_call: TRBD1
cdr3_nt: TGTGCCACCTCGGGACAGGGAGGAGGTGGCTACACCTTC
cdr3_aa: CATSGQGGGGYTF

v_call: TRBV7-3
clone_size: -
j_call: TRBJ2-1
d_call: -
cdr3_nt: TGTGCCAGCAGCCCCCCTGGCCACAATGAGCAGTTCTTC
cdr3_aa: CASSPPGHNEQFF

v_call: TRBV28
clone_size: -
j_call: TRBJ1-2
d_call: TRBD1
cdr3_nt: TGTGCCAGCATCGGACAGGGGGCGTCTTTAGGCTACACCTTC
cdr3_aa: CASIGQGASLGYTF

v_call: TRBV27
clone_size: -
j_call: TRBJ2-1
d_call: -
cdr3_nt: TGTGCCAGCAGCGCCCACCCGGCAGGGAACGATGAGCAGTTCTTC
cdr3_aa: CASSAHPAGNDEQFF

v_call: TRBV4-3
clone_size: -
j_call: TRBJ1-5
d_call: -
cdr3_nt: TGCGCCAGCAGCCAAGATCCCAGCAGGGACAATCAGCCCCAGCATTTT
cdr3_aa: CASSQDPSRDNQPQHF

v_call: TRBV11-3
clone_size: -
j_call: TRBJ2-1
d_call: TRBD2
cdr3_nt: TGTGCCAGCCGACTAGCGGGGGCTTCCAATGAGCAGTTCTTC
cdr3_aa: CASRLAGASNEQFF

v_call: TRBV18
clone_size: -
j_call: TRBJ1-5
d_call: TRBD1
cdr3_nt: TGTGCCAGCTCACTCCAGGGGGCGGATCAGCCCCAGCATTTT
cdr3_aa: CASSLQGADQPQHF

v_call: TRBV16
clone_size: once
j_call: TRBJ1-1
d_call: -
cdr3_nt: TGTGCCAGCAGTCAACAGCAGACGAACACTGAAGCTTTCTTT
cdr3_aa: CASSQQQTNTEAFF

v_call: TRBV4-1
clone_size: -
j_call: TRBJ1-6
d_call: TRBD1
cdr3_nt: TGCGCCAGCAGCCTGTTCCCCGCGGGGACAGCGAGTAATTCACCCCTCCACTTT
cdr3_aa: CASSLFPAGTASNSPLHF

v_call: TRBV11-3
clone_size: -
j_call: TRBJ2-7
d_call: TRBD1
cdr3_nt: TGTGCCAGCAGCATGGACAGGATATCCTACGAGCAGTACTTC
cdr3_aa: CASSMDRISYEQYF

v_call: TRBV7-3
clone_size: -
j_call: TRBJ2-3
d_call: -
cdr3_nt: TGTGCCAGCAGCTTACTAGGGATGAGCACAGATACGCAGTATTTT
cdr3_aa: CASSLLGMSTDTQYF

v_call: TRBV14
clone_size: -
j_call: TRBJ2-7
d_call: TRBD1
cdr3_nt: TGTGCCAGCAGCCAAGAATGGGGACAGTGGGGAATCTACGAGCAGTACTTC
cdr3_aa: CASSQEWGQWGIYEQYF

v_call: TRBV10-3
clone_size: -
j_call: TRBJ2-7
d_call: -
cdr3_nt: TGTGCCATCAGTGAGTCCCGCCACGACGAGCAGTACTTC
cdr3_aa: CAISESRHDEQYF

v_call: TRBV7-2
clone_size: -
j_call: TRBJ1-2
d_call: TRBD1
cdr3_nt: TGTGCCAGCAGCTTAGTTACAGGGGTGGCTTATGGCTACACCTTC
cdr3_aa: CASSLVTGVAYGYTF

v_call: TRBV6-5
clone_size: once
j_call: TRBJ2-1
d_call: TRBD2
cdr3_nt: TGTGCCAGCTCTAGAGCGGGACCTTGGGATGAGCAGTTCTTC
cdr3_aa: CASSRAGPWDEQFF

v_call: TRBV9
clone_size: once
j_call: TRBJ2-5
d_call: TRBD2
cdr3_nt: TGTGCCAGCAGCGTAGCGATAGCGGGAAGGGAGACCCAGTACTTC
cdr3_aa: CASSVAIAGRETQYF

v_call: TRBV5-1
clone_size: once
j_call: TRBJ2-7
d_call: -
cdr3_nt: TGCGCCAGCAGCTTGGCCATTGGGGGGCTGGGGATATACTTC
cdr3_aa: CASSLAIGGLGIYF

v_call: TRBV6-6
clone_size: -
j_call: TRBJ1-2
d_call: -
cdr3_nt: TGTGCCACTTCCACCGCTTACTATGGCTACACCTTC
cdr3_aa: CATSTAYYGYTF

v_call: TRBV9
clone_size: -
j_call: TRBJ2-6
d_call: -
cdr3_nt: TGTGCCAGCAGGAGCTCTGGGGCCAACGTCCTGACTTTC
cdr3_aa: CASRSSGANVLTF

v_call: TRBV7-9
clone_size: once
j_call: TRBJ2-2
d_call: TRBD2
cdr3_nt: TGTGCCAGCACCAGATTGCAAGGGAGCGGGGTCACCGGGGAGCTGTTTTTT
cdr3_aa: CASTRLQGSGVTGELFF

v_call: TRBV9
clone_size: -
j_call: TRBJ2-3
d_call: -
cdr3_nt: TGTGCCAGCAGCGCCCTGACGGGGGGCGGGGCAGATACGCAGTATTTT
cdr3_aa: CASSALTGGGADTQYF

v_call: TRBV9
clone_size: -
j_call: TRBJ1-6
d_call: -
cdr3_nt: TGTGCCAGCAGCGTAGGGTGGCAGGCCGATAATTCACCCCTCCACTTT
cdr3_aa: CASSVGWQADNSPLHF

v_call: TRBV14
clone_size: -
j_call: TRBJ2-1
d_call: -
cdr3_nt: TGTGCCAGCAGCCGGGGGATCTCCTACAATGAGCAGTTCTTC
cdr3_aa: CASSRGISYNEQFF

v_call: TRBV5-1
clone_size: -
j_call: TRBJ2-7
d_call: -
cdr3_nt: TGCGCCAGCTTTAGCAATCCGGGACGTACCTACGAGCAGTACTTC
cdr3_aa: CASFSNPGRTYEQYF

v_call: TRBV18
clone_size: once
j_call: TRBJ1-6
d_call: -
cdr3_nt: TGTGCCAGCTCAAAGGGGCAGGGCGGTTCACCCCTCCACTTT
cdr3_aa: CASSKGQGGSPLHF

v_call: TRBV15
clone_size: -
j_call: TRBJ1-2
d_call: -
cdr3_nt: TGTGCCACCAGCAGAGATCGGGGCAGGCATGGCTACACCTTC
cdr3_aa: CATSRDRGRHGYTF

v_call: TRBV15
clone_size: once
j_call: TRBJ1-5
d_call: -
cdr3_nt: TGTGCCACCAGCAGGGACAGTTATAGCAATCAGCCCCAGCATTTT
cdr3_aa: CATSRDSYSNQPQHF

v_call: TRBV10-3
clone_size: -
j_call: TRBJ2-7
d_call: -
cdr3_nt: TGTGCCATCAGTGAGTATAAATTCCCCGGGACTTCATCCGACTACGAGCAGTACTTC
cdr3_aa: CAISEYKFPGTSSDYEQYF

v_call: TRBV19
clone_size: -
j_call: TRBJ2-1
d_call: -
cdr3_nt: TGTGCCAGTAGTATAGAGTGGCAGTTCTACAATGAGCAGTTCTTC
cdr3_aa: CASSIEWQFYNEQFF

v_call: TRBV7-2
clone_size: few
j_call: TRBJ2-7
d_call: TRBD1
cdr3_nt: TGTGCCAGCAGCTTAAGGGACAGGGGATTCGAGCAGTACTTC
cdr3_aa: CASSLRDRGFEQYF

v_call: TRBV23-1
clone_size: -
j_call: TRBJ2-3
d_call: -
cdr3_nt: TGCGCCAGCAGTCAACACCCCTTAGAACAGGAGATCACAGATACGCAGTATTTT
cdr3_aa: CASSQHPLEQEITDTQYF

v_call: TRBV12-5
clone_size: -
j_call: TRBJ1-2
d_call: TRBD1
cdr3_nt: TGTGCTAGTGGTTTGGGGACAGGGGGCCTCTATGGCTACACCTTC
cdr3_aa: CASGLGTGGLYGYTF

v_call: TRBV5-1
clone_size: -
j_call: TRBJ1-4
d_call: -
cdr3_nt: TGCGCCAGCAGTAGTATAGGGAATGAAAAACTGTTTTTT
cdr3_aa: CASSSIGNEKLFF

v_call: TRBV27
clone_size: -
j_call: TRBJ2-7
d_call: TRBD2
cdr3_nt: TGTGCCAGCAGACCACTGGGGACTAGAGGGTACGAGCAGTACTTC
cdr3_aa: CASRPLGTRGYEQYF

v_call: TRBV28
clone_size: -
j_call: TRBJ1-1
d_call: -
cdr3_nt: TGTGCCAGCAGTCACCTTGTTGGCAGGGTGGTTCCTTTT
cdr3_aa: CASSHLVGRVVPF

v_call: TRBV15
clone_size: -
j_call: TRBJ2-1
d_call: TRBD2
cdr3_nt: TGTGCCACCAGCAGAGATATCGGGGGGTACAATGAGCAGTTCTTC
cdr3_aa: CATSRDIGGYNEQFF

v_call: TRBV5-6
clone_size: -
j_call: TRBJ2-4
d_call: -
cdr3_nt: TGTGCCAGCAGCTTTGTTCAGGGGTCTGAAAACATTCAGTACTTC
cdr3_aa: CASSFVQGSENIQYF

v_call: TRBV6-5
clone_size: -
j_call: TRBJ2-3
d_call: -
cdr3_nt: TGTGCCAGCAGTTTTTCAGATACGCAGTATTTT
cdr3_aa: CASSFSDTQYF

v_call: TRBV27
clone_size: -
j_call: TRBJ1-3
d_call: -
cdr3_nt: TGTGCCCACGGGACCATATATTTT
cdr3_aa: CAHGTIYF

v_call: TRBV11-3
clone_size: once
j_call: TRBJ2-3
d_call: -
cdr3_nt: TGTGCCAGCAGCTTAGTAGGAGATACGCAGTATTTT
cdr3_aa: CASSLVGDTQYF

v_call: TRBV19
clone_size: -
j_call: TRBJ1-4
d_call: -
cdr3_nt: TGTGCCAGTAGTTTCGGATGGGCAACTAATGAAAAACTGTTTTTT
cdr3_aa: CASSFGWATNEKLFF

v_call: TRBV7-2
clone_size: -
j_call: TRBJ1-2
d_call: -
cdr3_nt: TGTGCCAGCAGCCCTAGGGACGGCTATGGCTACACCTTC
cdr3_aa: CASSPRDGYGYTF

v_call: TRBV5-1
clone_size: -
j_call: TRBJ1-1
d_call: -
cdr3_nt: TGCGCCAGCAGCTTCCGACGGAGCACTGAAGCTTTCTTT
cdr3_aa: CASSFRRSTEAFF

v_call: TRBV30
clone_size: -
j_call: TRBJ2-4
d_call: TRBD2
cdr3_nt: TGTGCCTGGAGTGTAGGAGCGGGGGCGGGGGACATTCAGTACTTC
cdr3_aa: CAWSVGAGAGDIQYF